The sequence of this T cell receptor beta chain was determined in a study of neoadjuvant nivolumab and ipilimumab in lung cancer. Generated by immunoSEQ multiplex PCR, the TCRdb table keeps only in-frame clones and is missing some. Of 40,000 to 55,000 clones detected, roughly 89% appear once; the ten largest clones hold around 3.8%. Overall study results and limits: Blood richness before therapy tracked richness in tumors resected after neoadjuvant therapy. Only a single major-pathologic-response sample was available for clonality analysis. Only two of four nivolumab-treated tumors gained richness and clonality by surgery.

On this clone itself: What it recognizes is unknown.

Germline V gives CDR1 SGHTA, CDR2 FQGNSA. CDR3 length: 15 residues. V lost 1 base and J 2 bases, leaving 9 bases between the germline ends. Sequencing was performed on blood, taken before neoadjuvant nivolumab, alone or with ipilimumab. The receptor was derived from an adult with non-small cell lung cancer. Some clones in this sample may be carry-over from other donors' samples. V gene TRBV7-2 combines with J gene TRBJ2-1, with unresolved D. The CDR3 reads CASSLESSTYNEQFF. The CDR3 DNA follows: TGTGCCAGCAGCTTAGAGAGTAGTACCTACAATGAGCAGTTCTTC.